The entry that follows covers one T cell receptor beta chain sequence. What it recognizes is unknown. This specimen comes from a study of cytomegalovirus exposure and HLA in healthy donors. Study overall: An analysis done earlier identified about 120 million unique TCR beta sequences from roughly 190 million T cells. The study's early data release held around 85 million unique TCRs from HLA-typed donors. Study results and limitations: A later analysis revealed that TCR association rates differed between HLA loci, peaking at DRB1 and bottoming out at HLA-C. Productive status was seen about 87% or about 30% of the time for most TCR beta V segments in an earlier analysis.

Primers for the PCR totalled 60 Vbeta and 13 Jbeta. The protocol was immunoSEQ multiplex PCR, while the TCRdb copy is restricted to in-frame clones and leaves out a portion. The table records approximately 160,000 clones, 60% to 85% of them present only once. The CDR3 consists of 13 residues. Trimming took 6 bases from V and 7 from J; bases not matched to a gene: 8. Germline loops: CDR1 MNHNS, CDR2 SASEGT. This sequence was found in a woman between 45 and 65 years old in good health and CMV-seropositive. The rearrangement joins TRBV6-1 to TRBJ2-5; 7 nucleotides match TRBD1. Sequenced input: PBMCs. The CDR3 protein is CASSVTGDWTQYF. CDR3 bases: TGTGCCAGCAGCGTCACAGGGGATTGGACCCAGTACTTC.